The 10 T cell receptor beta chains listed next were all sequenced from one sample in a study of blood T cell repertoires in COVID-19. The assay was immunoSEQ multiplex PCR, and TCRdb's table has in-frame clones only and misses some. The sample includes about 350,000 clones, 91% of them seen just once. Material for sequencing was peripheral blood. The receptors derive from a woman aged 18-35 years who had recovered from COVID-19.

This clone was counted a single time. This rearrangement joins TRBV3-1 (or the pseudogene TRBV3-2) to TRBJ1-5; unclear D gene. This CDR3 region has 15 residues. V was pared by 0 bases and J by 4 bases, with 10 bases between. Per the germline V gene, CDR1 is LGHDT and CDR2 is YNNKEL (reference sequence). The CDR3 sequence: CASSQDLELNQPQHF. DNA for the CDR3: TGTGCCAGCAGCCAAGATTTGGAGCTTAATCAGCCCCAGCATTTT.

This rearrangement joins TRBV7-2 to TRBJ1-5; TRBD1 matches 7 bases. V gave up 5 bases and J gave up 2 bases; unmatched junction bases: 9. CDR1 SGHTA and CDR2 FQGNSA come from the germline V gene. CDR3 length: 16 amino acids. DNA of the CDR3: TGTGCCAGCAGCGGACAGGACACGGGGGGCAATCAGCCCCAGCATTTT. This sequence encodes CASSGQDTGGNQPQHF.

This chain uses TRBV18 with TRBJ2-2, with a possible D match to TRBD2 (6 bases). The CDR3 is 16 residues long. V was trimmed by 3 bases and J by 0 bases, leaving 11 bases between them. Looked up from germline, CDR1 is KGHSH and CDR2 is LQKENI. As DNA, the CDR3 is TGTGCCAGCTCACCCGTTTGGGGGGCGAACACCGGGGAGCTGTTTTTT. Amino acids: CASSPVWGANTGELFF.

J is TRBJ2-1 and V is TRBV2; maybe TRBD1 (6 bases). The CDR3 loop spans 14 amino acids. Germline values: CDR1 SNHLY, CDR2 FYNNEI. V dropped 3 bases and J dropped 2 bases, with 8 bases sitting between them. DNA of the CDR3: TGTGCCAGCAGTGATGAGGGGGCCTACAATGAGCAGTTCTTC. Encoded protein: CASSDEGAYNEQFF.

The CDR3 reads CASSYSKSFGSEKLFF. CDR3 sequence (DNA): TGTGCCAGCAGTTACTCGAAATCTTTTGGGAGTGAAAAACTGTTTTTT. The J gene is TRBJ1-4, the V gene TRBV6-2 or TRBV6-3; D ambiguous. The V and J ends lost 0 bases and 7 bases respectively, with 15 bases between them. Germline V gene data show CDR1 as MNHEY and CDR2 as SVGEGT. The CDR3 consists of 16 residues.

The V gene is TRBV9, the J gene TRBJ2-2, with D possibly TRBD2 on 5 matching bases. Germline V lookup: CDR1 SGDLS, CDR2 YYNGEE. Trimming stripped 1 base from V and 3 bases from J, with 13 bases between. The CDR3 consists of 16 residues. The CDR3 DNA reads as TGTGCCAGCAGCGTAAATCCGGAGGAGGACACCGGGGAGCTGTTTTTT. Protein sequence: CASSVNPEEDTGELFF.

The chain uses TRBV24-1 and TRBJ1-2, with 9 bases that match TRBD1. V was clipped by 2 bases and J by 4 bases; unmatched bases: 7. The CDR3 runs 16 residues. CDR1 is KGHDR and CDR2 is SFDVKD in the germline V gene. The CDR3 reads CATSDSRGQGRYGYTF. The CDR3 DNA reads as TGTGCCACCAGTGATTCCAGGGGACAGGGTCGCTATGGCTACACCTTC.

As DNA, the CDR3 is TGTGCCAGCAGCTTAGCTGGGGGACTCTCCTACAATGAGCAGTTCTTC. Protein: CASSLAGGLSYNEQFF. The genes are TRBV7-9 and TRBJ2-1, with D possibly matching TRBD2 (6 bases). The CDR3 covers 16 residues. Trimming removed 0 bases from V and 0 bases from J, with 9 bases in between. Germline CDR1 is SEHNR and CDR2 is FQNEAQ (reference sequence).

V gene TRBV9 combines with J gene TRBJ1-1, with TRBD1 as a possible D gene (5 bases). Deletions cut 3 bases from V and 1 base from J, with 13 bases between. CDR1 and CDR2 (germline): SGDLS, YYNGEE. CDR3 size: 15 residues. As DNA, the CDR3 is TGTGCCAGCAGCGGACGCGGCCAGGGGAACACTGAAGCTTTCTTT. Encoded protein: CASSGRGQGNTEAFF.

The V call is TRBV14, the J call TRBJ1-3; D gene uncertain. Per germline, CDR1 SGHDN and CDR2 FVKESK. V lost 1 base to trimming and J lost 0 bases, with 7 bases between them. CDR3 length: 15 residues. The chain's CDR3 is CASSQVPVSGNTIYF. CDR3 bases: TGTGCCAGCAGCCAAGTCCCAGTCTCTGGAAACACCATATATTTT.